This entry lists 11 T cell receptor beta chains sequenced from one sample in a study of CD8 T cells in Susac syndrome (dated by TCRdb to the late 2010s). The protocol used for the library was the immunoSEQ multiplex PCR assay. RNA was extracted using the RNeasy kit, and roughly 0.45 to 1 microgram was reverse transcribed with random hexamers. In TCRdb, the public reads were trimmed at Q25 with fastp and aligned with MiXCR, with productive beta chains retained. CDR3 protein sequences are deduplicated, and each keeps its most common genes and DNA. The sample records 200,000 to 300,000 distinct CDR3 sequences, 80% to 95% of which are singletons. The top ten hold around 0.07% of the sample. Material for sequencing was CD4+ T cells from PBMCs. These receptors were collected from a human donor with multiple sclerosis.

This chain connects TRBV9 to TRBJ1-2, with D perhaps TRBD1 (5 bases). CDR1 and CDR2 from the germline V gene are SGDLS and YYNGEE. Trimming cost V 0 bases and J 4 bases, with 13 bases left between them. The length of the CDR3 is 15 residues. CDR3 bases: TGTGCCAGCAGCGTAGGGGGCCCGGCGGGCTATGGCTACACCTTC. Its translation: CASSVGGPAGYGYTF.

The chain's CDR3 is CASSSDSSTDTQYF. CDR3 DNA: TGTGCCAGCAGTTCCGACTCCAGCACAGATACGCAGTATTTT. The V gene is TRBV12-3 or TRBV12-4, the J gene TRBJ2-3; D gene uncertain. The CDR3 covers 14 residues. V was pared by 4 bases and J by 0 bases, with 8 bases between.

The CDR3 protein is CASSIWGEGQPQHF. CDR3 in DNA: TGTGCCAGTAGTATATGGGGGGAAGGTCAGCCCCAGCATTTT. The genes are TRBV19 and TRBJ1-5; tentative D call: TRBD1 (5 bases). There are 14 residues in the CDR3. Germline CDR1 reads LNHDA; CDR2 reads SQIVND (reference sequence). The ends were cut back, 2 bases at V and 6 bases at J, with 11 bases in the middle.

The table lists this clonotype with a count of one. The rearrangement uses TRBV5-1 and TRBJ2-3; TRBD2 matches 9 bases. V dropped 3 bases and J dropped 5; count of bases not matched to a gene: 13. Looked up from germline, CDR1 is SGHRS and CDR2 is YFSETQ. CDR3 length: 17 amino acids. The CDR3 region has the DNA TGCGCCAGCAGCTCTCTTCGCGGGGGGGGTCCGGAAGATACGCAGTATTTT. As protein: CASSSLRGGGPEDTQYF.

The rearrangement links TRBV29-1 to TRBJ2-3; 8 bases are a match to TRBD2. Germline lookup yields CDR1 SQVTM and CDR2 ANQGSEA. The CDR3 has 14 residues. Trimming took 7 bases from V and 2 from J; bases not matched to a gene: 8. CDR3 region: CSGVAGLNTDTQYF. The CDR3 DNA sequence: TGCAGCGGCGTAGCGGGACTAAACACAGATACGCAGTATTTT.

CDR3 region: CSASLWGGNNEQFF. CDR3 nucleotide sequence: TGCAGTGCTAGCTTATGGGGGGGGAACAATGAGCAGTTCTTC. This chain connects TRBV20-1 to TRBJ2-1; the match to TRBD2 covers 7 bases. J was trimmed by 5 bases and V by 3 bases; bases with no gene match: 7. The CDR3 consists of 14 residues. Germline loops: CDR1 DFQATT, CDR2 SNEGSKA (reference sequence).

This chain connects TRBV20-1 to TRBJ1-2; 8 positions match TRBD1. V lost 4 bases and J lost 8; bases outside the gene matches: 9. The CDR3 runs 13 residues. Germline-derived CDR1 and CDR2 are DFQATT and SNEGSKA (reference sequence). CDR3 bases: TGCAGTGCTAACCCGACAGGGGTATTCGGCTACACCTTC. It is translated as CSANPTGVFGYTF.

The chain uses TRBV23-1 and TRBJ2-7; 7 nucleotides align to TRBD1. TRBV23-1 is an ORF; its function is uncertain. CDR3 length equals 16 residues. The V and J ends lost 0 bases and 6 bases, in that order; junction bases with no gene match: 11. DNA for the CDR3: TGCGCCAGCAGTCAATCGCCCGCCCGGTCAGGGGGCGAGCAGTACTTC. Protein: CASSQSPARSGGEQYF.

The V call is TRBV27, the J call TRBJ1-5, with no clear D. The CDR3 is 18 residues long. The germline gives CDR1 MNHEY, CDR2 SMNVEV (reference sequence). With 2 bases removed from V and 1 base from J, the gap between germline ends came to 18 bases. The CDR3 loop reads CASSLSGTLGGSNQPQHF. The CDR3 nucleotides read TGTGCCAGCAGTTTAAGCGGTACCCTTGGAGGAAGCAATCAGCCCCAGCATTTT.

The chain uses TRBV27 and TRBJ1-2, with 7 bases matching TRBD1. This CDR3 comprises 14 residues. The germline V gene encodes CDR1 MNHEY and CDR2 SMNVEV (reference sequence). Trimming cost V 6 bases and J 6 bases; bases outside gene matches: 10. CDR3 in amino acids: CASSVAQGIHGYTF. DNA of the CDR3: TGTGCCAGCAGCGTAGCACAGGGGATCCATGGCTACACCTTC.

This chain uses TRBV29-1 with TRBJ1-2; 9 positions agree with TRBD1. V dropped 6 bases and J dropped 0; count of bases not matched to a gene: 8. This CDR3 contains 15 residues. In germline, CDR1 is SQVTM, CDR2 ANQGSEA. The CDR3 is CSVSGQGSTNYGYTF. The CDR3 region has the DNA TGCAGCGTGAGCGGACAGGGGTCAACTAACTATGGCTACACCTTC.